The rows below give T cell receptor beta chains drawn from one sample of a study of cytomegalovirus exposure and HLA in healthy donors. Clones were sequenced by immunoSEQ multiplex PCR, and TCRdb holds only the in-frame ones, with some missing. This sample carries roughly 110,000 clones, roughly 71% of them seen once, and the ten largest clones take roughly 2.9%. Source material: PBMCs. All receptors derive from a male donor in good health and CMV-seropositive. CDR3s include the opening cysteine and the closing phenylalanine or tryptophan. The D gene is left open where the match is weak. The size of a clone is reported for some rows only, either as once, few or many, or as a class for expanded clones.

v_gene	d_gene	j_gene	abundance	CDR3nt	CDR3aa
TRBV29-1	TRBD2	TRBJ2-1	.	TGCAGCGTTGAGGCCGCTAGCGGGATTTACAATGAGCAGTTCTTC	CSVEAASGIYNEQFF
TRBV5-6	TRBD1	TRBJ2-7	.	TGTGCCAGCAGTTATCAGGGGGTCGACGAGCAGTACTTC	CASSYQGVDEQYF
TRBV15	TRBD1	TRBJ1-6	.	TGTGCCACCAGCAGAGGGGCAGGGGGCGCGTTGGATTCACCCCTCCACTTT	CATSRGAGGALDSPLHF
TRBV9	TRBD2	TRBJ2-7	.	TGTGCCAGCAGCGGGAGGACTAGCGGAGGCTTC	CASSGRTSGGF
TRBV9	.	TRBJ2-7	once	TGTGCCAGCAGCGTAGGCCCCCGGGATTCCCCCTTATCCGAGCAGTACTTC	CASSVGPRDSPLSEQYF
TRBV5-6	.	TRBJ2-1	.	TGTGCCAGCAGCTTAGGTTTGGACAGATCCACCGATGAGCAGTTCTTC	CASSLGLDRSTDEQFF
TRBV11-1	TRBD1	TRBJ2-7	.	TGTGCCAGCAGCTTAACCGGGCAGGGGGCGCGAATCGGCGAGCAGTACTTC	CASSLTGQGARIGEQYF
TRBV9	.	TRBJ2-6	.	TGTGCCAGCAGCGTAGCTTCTCTCTCTGGGGCCAACGTCCTGACTTTC	CASSVASLSGANVLTF
TRBV27	.	TRBJ2-7	medium-sized	TGTGCCAGCAGTTTATCGGGGGCCCTGGACTCCTACGAGCAGTACTTC	CASSLSGALDSYEQYF
TRBV5-1	TRBD2	TRBJ2-1	.	TGCGCCAGCAGCCCCGGGGGCGGGGGGGCACTTGAGCAGTTCTTC	CASSPGGGGALEQFF
TRBV30	TRBD2	TRBJ2-7	.	TGTGCCTGGAGTGTAGCGGGAGGGTTCTCCTACGAGCAGTACTTC	CAWSVAGGFSYEQYF
TRBV7-3	TRBD2	TRBJ2-7	.	TGTGCCAGCAGCTTAACCCTAGCGGGATACGACGAGCAGTACTTC	CASSLTLAGYDEQYF
TRBV30	TRBD2	TRBJ2-7	.	TGTGCCTGGAGTCCAACTAGCGGGACGGTTACCGAGCAGTACTTC	CAWSPTSGTVTEQYF
TRBV5-6	.	TRBJ2-7	few	TGTGCCAGCAGCTTTGGCGGATCTTCCTACGAGCAGTACTTC	CASSFGGSSYEQYF